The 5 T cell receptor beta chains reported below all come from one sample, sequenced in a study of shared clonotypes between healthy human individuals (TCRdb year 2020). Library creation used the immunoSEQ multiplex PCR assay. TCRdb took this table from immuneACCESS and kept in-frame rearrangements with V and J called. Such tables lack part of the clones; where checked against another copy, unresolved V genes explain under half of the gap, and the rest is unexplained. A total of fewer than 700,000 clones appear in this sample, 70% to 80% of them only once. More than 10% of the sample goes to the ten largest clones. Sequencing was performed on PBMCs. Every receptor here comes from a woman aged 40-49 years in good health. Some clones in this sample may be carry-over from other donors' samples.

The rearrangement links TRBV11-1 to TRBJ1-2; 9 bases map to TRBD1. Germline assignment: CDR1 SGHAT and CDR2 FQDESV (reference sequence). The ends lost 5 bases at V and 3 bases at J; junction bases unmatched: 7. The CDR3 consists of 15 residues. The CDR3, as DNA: TGTGCCAGCAGCCCTGGGACAGGGCGGGACTATGGCTACACCTTC. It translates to CASSPGTGRDYGYTF.

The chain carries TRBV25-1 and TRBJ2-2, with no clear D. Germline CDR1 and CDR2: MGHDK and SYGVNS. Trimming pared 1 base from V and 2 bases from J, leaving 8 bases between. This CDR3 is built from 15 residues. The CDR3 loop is CASSESRANTGELFF. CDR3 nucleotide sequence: TGTGCCAGCAGTGAATCTCGGGCTAACACCGGGGAGCTGTTTTTT. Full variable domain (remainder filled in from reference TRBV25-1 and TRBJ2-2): EADIYQTPRYLVIGTGKKITLECSQTMGHDKMYWYQQDPGMELHLIHYSYGVNSTEKGDLSSESTVSRIRTEHFPLTLESARPSHTSQYLCASSESRANTGELFFGEGSRLTVL.

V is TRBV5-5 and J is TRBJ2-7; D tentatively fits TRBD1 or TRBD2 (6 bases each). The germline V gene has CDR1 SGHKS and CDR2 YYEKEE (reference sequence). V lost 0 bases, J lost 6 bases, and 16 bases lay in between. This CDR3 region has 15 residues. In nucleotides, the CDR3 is TGTGCCAGCAGCTTGGCTCCGGGGGCGCGTTCCGAGCAGTACTTC. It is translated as CASSLAPGARSEQYF. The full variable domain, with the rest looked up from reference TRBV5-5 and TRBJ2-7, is DAGVTQSPTHLIKTRGQQVTLRCSPISGHKSVSWYQQVLGQGPQFIFQYYEKEERGRGNFPDRFSARQFPNYSSELNVNALLLGDSALYLCASSLAPGARSEQYFGPGTRLTVT.

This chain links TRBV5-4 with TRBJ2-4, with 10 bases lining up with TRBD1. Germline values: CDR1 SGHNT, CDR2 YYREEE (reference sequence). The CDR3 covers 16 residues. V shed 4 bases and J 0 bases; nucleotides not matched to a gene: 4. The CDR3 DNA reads TGTGCCAGCAGCCCCCGGGACAGGGGAGCCAAAAACATTCAGTACTTC. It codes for CASSPRDRGAKNIQYF.

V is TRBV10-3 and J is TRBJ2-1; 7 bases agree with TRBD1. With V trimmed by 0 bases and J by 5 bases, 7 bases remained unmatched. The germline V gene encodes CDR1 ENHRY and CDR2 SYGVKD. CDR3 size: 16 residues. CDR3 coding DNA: TGTGCCATCAGTGAGTCCCGCGACAGGGAACACAATGAGCAGTTCTTC. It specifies CAISESRDREHNEQFF.